One and the same sample provided the 32 T cell receptor beta chains below, sequenced in a study of blood T cell repertoires in COVID-19. Sequenced by immunoSEQ multiplex PCR; TCRdb stores in-frame clones only, minus some. Here the sample spans 150,000 to 200,000 clones, roughly 82% being singletons. Sequencing was carried out using PBMCs or T cells enriched from blood (not recorded which). The source is a man in his fifties or sixties who had recovered from COVID-19.

The genes are TRBV11-2 and TRBJ2-6; the D gene is possibly TRBD2 (6 bases). This CDR3 is 16 amino acids long. Germline V gene data show CDR1 as SGHAT and CDR2 as FQNNGV. Trimming shortened V by 1 base and J by 3 bases, and 10 bases separated the two germline ends. CDR3 sequence: CASSLAGVGGANVLTF. For the CDR3, the DNA is TGTGCCAGCAGCTTAGCGGGGGTTGGTGGGGCCAACGTCCTGACTTTC.

The chain combines TRBV19 with TRBJ2-1; D is ambiguous. With 4 bases removed from V and 4 bases from J, the gap between germline ends came to 11 bases. CDR1 and CDR2 (germline): LNHDA, SQIVND (reference sequence). The CDR3 is 14 residues long. Written as DNA, the CDR3 is TGTGCCAGTAGTAGAGATTCACATTACAATGAGCAGTTCTTC. It is translated as CASSRDSHYNEQFF.

The V gene is TRBV28, the J gene TRBJ1-5, with D unresolved. Germline V gives CDR1 MDHEN, CDR2 SYDVKM. This CDR3 has 14 residues. V lost 6 bases, J lost 7 bases, and 16 bases lay in between. CDR3: CASSKMAPGQPQHF. The CDR3 DNA follows: TGTGCCAGCAGCAAAATGGCGCCGGGACAGCCCCAGCATTTT.

The J gene is TRBJ1-5, the V gene TRBV25-1, with D possibly TRBD1 on 6 matching bases. The germline V and J ends were trimmed by 6 bases and 6 bases, with 15 bases remaining between them. The CDR3 loop spans 14 amino acids. Germline V lookup: CDR1 MGHDK, CDR2 SYGVNS. The CDR3 protein is CASSLSGVGQPQHF. The DNA of the CDR3 is TGTGCCAGCAGCCTGTCAGGGGTTGGTCAGCCCCAGCATTTT.

J is TRBJ1-2 and V is TRBV12-3 or TRBV12-4; possibly TRBD1 for D (5 bases). CDR3 length: 13 amino acids. V lost 6 bases and J lost 4, with 12 bases in between. The CDR3 DNA is TGTGCCAGCAGCCCGGGACTGTTCTATGGCTACACCTTC. Protein sequence: CASSPGLFYGYTF.

The chain uses TRBV18 and TRBJ1-5; D is undetermined. The CDR3 extends over 15 amino acids. V was trimmed by 3 bases and J by 2 bases, leaving 11 bases between them. Germline loops: CDR1 KGHSH, CDR2 LQKENI. The CDR3 nucleotides are TGTGCCAGCTCACCCCCGGGGAGGGGCAATCAGCCCCAGCATTTT. Amino acids: CASSPPGRGNQPQHF. Variable domain in full (rest from reference TRBV18 and TRBJ1-5): NAGVMQNPRHLVRRRGQEARLRCSPMKGHSHVYWYRQLPEEGLKFMVYLQKENIIDESGMPKERFSAEFPKEGPSILRIQQVVRGDSAAYFCASSPPGRGNQPQHFGDGTRLSIL.

V usage is TRBV5-4 and J usage is TRBJ2-7; 7 bases fit TRBD1. After removal of 4 bases from V and 4 bases from J, the junction contained 5 bases not matched to a gene. The CDR3 totals 13 residues. CDR1 and CDR2 from the germline V gene are SGHNT and YYREEE (reference sequence). The CDR3, as DNA: TGTGCCAGCAGCACGGGACAGCAGTACGAGCAGTACTTC. Translated, it gives CASSTGQQYEQYF.

V is TRBV3-1 (or the pseudogene TRBV3-2) and J is TRBJ1-2; D possibly corresponds to TRBD1 (6 bases). V lost 0 bases, J lost 6 bases, and 17 bases lay in between. Germline CDR1 and CDR2: LGHDT and YNNKEL (reference sequence). CDR3 size: 16 residues. CDR3: CASSQDPYRAGDGYTF. Written as DNA, the CDR3 is TGTGCCAGCAGCCAAGATCCCTACCGAGCAGGGGATGGCTACACCTTC.

The chain couples TRBV7-2 to TRBJ2-3; TRBD2 aligns across 11 bases. The CDR3 has 18 amino acids. Losses at the gene ends were 1 base for V and 0 bases for J; bases not matched to a gene: 6. CDR1 is SGHTA, CDR2 FQGNSA, per germline. The CDR3 DNA is TGTGCCAGCAGCTTAGTAGCGGGGGGGGATGCTAGCACAGATACGCAGTATTTT. It codes for CASSLVAGGDASTDTQYF.

This clone turned up a few times. The CDR3 nucleotides are TGCGCCAGCAGCTTGGAGGGGATGGGGGAGCTGTTTTTT. This encodes CASSLEGMGELFF. This chain joins TRBV5-1 and TRBJ2-2; TRBD1 is a possible D gene (5 bases). Trimming cost V 0 bases and J 8 bases, with 8 bases left between them. CDR1 and CDR2 (germline): SGHRS, YFSETQ. This CDR3 comprises 13 residues.

The chain links TRBV5-1 to TRBJ2-3; the match to TRBD2 covers 9 bases. CDR1 and CDR2 from the germline V gene are SGHRS and YFSETQ. The junction had 7 bases not matched to a gene; V was cut back by 5 bases and J by 6 bases. The CDR3 spans 14 residues. The CDR3 loop is CASSYSGSYDTQYF. CDR3 nucleotides: TGCGCCAGCAGTTATAGCGGGAGTTACGATACGCAGTATTTT.

The rearrangement links TRBV12-3 or TRBV12-4 to TRBJ1-2; tentatively, D is TRBD1 (5 bases). This CDR3 is 13 amino acids long. The ends were cut back, 8 bases at V and 4 bases at J, with 14 bases in the middle. CDR3: CASGVRGGYGYTF. Written as DNA, the CDR3 is TGTGCCAGCGGTGTTAGGGGTGGCTATGGCTACACCTTC.

V and J are TRBV9 and TRBJ2-7, with D unresolved. V gave up 0 bases and J gave up 3 bases, with 10 bases separating them. Germline-derived CDR1 and CDR2 are SGDLS and YYNGEE. The CDR3 loop spans 14 amino acids. CDR3 in DNA: TGTGCCAGCAGCGTAGGAGCTCTAGTCTACGAGCAGTACTTC. Its translation is CASSVGALVYEQYF.

This chain joins TRBV5-1 and TRBJ1-3; 9 nucleotides line up with TRBD1. CDR1 and CDR2 from the germline V gene are SGHRS and YFSETQ. With 0 bases clipped from V and 6 bases from J, the junction kept 4 bases outside the gene matches. The CDR3 length is 15 residues. The CDR3 nucleotides read TGCGCCAGCAGCTTGGGGAGACAGGGGGTAAACACCATATATTTT. Translating it yields CASSLGRQGVNTIYF.

The chain couples TRBV27 to TRBJ1-2; TRBD1 agrees at 10 bases. CDR3 size: 15 residues. The germline gives CDR1 MNHEY, CDR2 SMNVEV (reference sequence). V lost 3 bases to trimming and J lost 3 bases; unmatched junction nucleotides: 4. The DNA for the CDR3 is TGTGCCAGCAGTTTGGGACAGGGGTTTGACTATGGCTACACCTTC. Translated: CASSLGQGFDYGYTF.

This chain links TRBV7-9 with TRBJ2-1; D is perhaps TRBD2 (5 bases). V lost 5 bases and J lost 7, with 18 bases in between. The V gene's germline CDR1 is SEHNR and CDR2 FQNEAQ (reference sequence). The CDR3 covers 15 residues. In DNA, the CDR3 is TGTGCCAGCAGCGTCCTCGGGGAAGGACGGAATGAGCAGTTCTTC. Residues: CASSVLGEGRNEQFF.

This clone has only a few counts. The V call is TRBV7-3, the J call TRBJ2-2; 9 nucleotides agree with TRBD1. The trim removed 3 bases at V and 5 bases at J, leaving 7 bases unmatched. In germline, CDR1 is SGHTA, CDR2 FQGTGA. The CDR3 runs to 16 residues. The CDR3 here is CASSFGTGTITGELFF. CDR3 DNA sequence: TGTGCCAGCAGCTTCGGGACAGGGACCATAACCGGGGAGCTGTTTTTT.

J is TRBJ2-3 and V is TRBV6-2 or TRBV6-3; TRBD2 matches at 7 bases. The germline gives CDR1 MNHEY, CDR2 SVGEGT. The CDR3 runs 14 residues. The V segment lost 5 bases and the J segment 2 bases; nucleotides outside the gene matches: 4. The CDR3 nucleotides read TGTGCCAGCAGTCACACTAGCGACACAGATACGCAGTATTTT. Its translation: CASSHTSDTDTQYF.

This chain links TRBV28 with TRBJ1-2; 7 bases match TRBD1. With V trimmed by 6 bases and J by 4 bases, 8 bases remained unmatched. The germline V gene encodes CDR1 MDHEN and CDR2 SYDVKM. The CDR3 is 14 amino acids. CDR3 sequence: CASRPPGTAYGYTF. The CDR3 nucleotides read TGTGCCAGCAGGCCCCCCGGGACAGCCTATGGCTACACCTTC.

This sequence joins TRBV6-5 and TRBJ1-3; 9 nucleotides agree with TRBD1. Germline V gene sequence: CDR1 MNHEY, CDR2 SVGAGI. The trim removed 5 bases at V and 8 bases at J, leaving 10 bases unmatched. The CDR3 runs to 15 residues. DNA for the CDR3: TGTGCCAGCAGTCCCGGGACAGGGATTTGGGACACCATATATTTT. Protein product: CASSPGTGIWDTIYF.

The V call is TRBV5-1, the J call TRBJ2-3, with TRBD2 matching over 10 bases. The CDR3 consists of 15 residues. Germline CDR1 SGHRS, CDR2 YFSETQ. With V trimmed by 8 bases and J by 1 base, 7 bases remained unmatched. This chain's CDR3 is CASTPLAGGTDTQYF. CDR3 bases: TGCGCCAGTACACCCCTAGCGGGAGGCACAGATACGCAGTATTTT.

The chain combines TRBV6-6 with TRBJ2-5; 9 bases map to TRBD1. CDR3 length: 16 residues. The germline gives CDR1 MNHNY, CDR2 SVGAGI (reference sequence). The V and J ends lost 6 bases and 5 bases, in that order; junction bases with no gene match: 13. CDR3 in amino acids: CASRNLGQGRGETQYF. CDR3 nucleotides: TGTGCCAGCAGAAACCTTGGACAGGGGAGAGGGGAGACCCAGTACTTC.

The genes are TRBV7-2 and TRBJ2-3, with 8 bases fitting TRBD1. This CDR3 region has 15 residues. CDR1 and CDR2 from the germline V gene are SGHTA and FQGNSA. J was trimmed by 7 bases and V by 5 bases; bases with no gene match: 11. The CDR3 DNA sequence: TGTGCCAGCAGCCCTTTCCCCAGGGGGCGGAATACGCAGTATTTT. Its translation is CASSPFPRGRNTQYF.

V gene TRBV11-2 combines with J gene TRBJ2-1, with 14 bases matching TRBD2. The V segment lost 7 bases and the J segment 1 base; nucleotides outside the gene matches: 6. The CDR3 spans 17 residues. Looked up from germline, CDR1 is SGHAT and CDR2 is FQNNGV. The CDR3 is CASIRTSGGPSYNEQFF. The CDR3 nucleotides read TGTGCCAGCATCCGGACTAGCGGGGGGCCGTCCTACAATGAGCAGTTCTTC.

The chain uses TRBV10-3 and TRBJ1-2; D unclear. Trimming cost V 1 base and J 0 bases, with 6 bases left between them. The germline gives CDR1 ENHRY, CDR2 SYGVKD. The length of the CDR3 is 14 residues. DNA for the CDR3: TGTGCCATCAGTGAGTTAGCTACTAACTATGGCTACACCTTC. It yields the protein CAISELATNYGYTF.

The chain is built from TRBV28 and TRBJ1-1; a possible D gene is TRBD1 (5 bases). The CDR3 runs 14 residues. Trimming took off 7 bases at V and 3 bases at J, with 15 bases between the two ends. CDR1 MDHEN and CDR2 SYDVKM come from the germline V gene. CDR3 region: CASNQGGDHTEAFF. DNA of the CDR3: TGTGCCAGCAACCAGGGCGGGGATCACACTGAAGCTTTCTTT.

This chain connects TRBV28 to TRBJ1-3, with a tentative D call TRBD1 (5 bases). Looked up from germline, CDR1 is MDHEN and CDR2 is SYDVKM. Trimming cost V 2 bases and J 0 bases, with 11 bases left between them. The CDR3 spans 16 residues. This CDR3 reads CASSLGADLSGNTIYF. The CDR3 DNA reads TGTGCCAGCAGTTTAGGGGCAGACCTCTCTGGAAACACCATATATTTT.

This clone was seen once. The rearrangement uses TRBV18 and TRBJ1-2; TRBD1 agrees at 8 bases. The germline V gene encodes CDR1 KGHSH and CDR2 LQKENI. CDR3 size: 14 residues. Trimming removed 3 bases from V and 1 base from J; junction bases left unmatched: 1. The chain's CDR3 is CASSPDRDNYGYTF. Written as DNA, the CDR3 is TGTGCCAGCTCACCGGACAGGGATAACTATGGCTACACCTTC.

This chain connects TRBV7-9 to TRBJ1-1; 7 bases align to TRBD1. V trimming: 5 bases; J trimming: 0 bases; junction bases outside the gene matches: 9. From germline, CDR1 is SEHNR and CDR2 FQNEAQ (reference sequence). The CDR3 consists of 16 residues. CDR3 DNA sequence: TGTGCCAGCAGCCCCCCGATACAGGGGATGAACACTGAAGCTTTCTTT. Translated: CASSPPIQGMNTEAFF.

This rearrangement joins TRBV6-6 to TRBJ2-5, with TRBD2 matching 7 bases. The CDR3 consists of 15 residues. Per the germline V gene, CDR1 is MNHNY and CDR2 is SVGAGI (reference sequence). The ends lost 5 bases at V and 3 bases at J; junction bases unmatched: 9. The CDR3: CASSSGIPAEETQYF. CDR3 coding DNA: TGTGCCAGCAGTAGCGGGATCCCTGCGGAAGAGACCCAGTACTTC.

The chain couples TRBV5-1 to TRBJ2-5, with D hard to call. Germline assignment: CDR1 SGHRS and CDR2 YFSETQ. V dropped 3 bases and J dropped 2 bases, with 17 bases sitting between them. The CDR3 covers 16 residues. The DNA for the CDR3 is TGCGCCAGCAGCTCGGCCGAGCCAGCGATACAAGAGACCCAGTACTTC. This encodes CASSSAEPAIQETQYF.

CDR3 loop: CASSLSRPPYEQYF. The CDR3 DNA reads as TGTGCCAGCAGTTTATCCAGGCCGCCCTACGAGCAGTACTTC. The genes are TRBV28 and TRBJ2-7; D remains unclear. The V and J ends lost 1 base and 2 bases respectively, with 9 bases between them. The CDR3 sequence is 14 residues long. The V gene's germline CDR1 is MDHEN and CDR2 SYDVKM. Filled out from reference TRBV28 and TRBJ2-7, the complete variable domain reads DVKVTQSSRYLVKRTGEKVFLECVQDMDHENMFWYRQDPGLGLRLIYFSYDVKMKEKGDIPEGYSVSREKKERFSLILESASTNQTSMYLCASSLSRPPYEQYFGPGTRLTVT.